What follows describes a single TCR beta chain. Its antigen is not identified. The sample belongs to a study of cytomegalovirus exposure and HLA in healthy donors. The overall study: The same platform was used for the approximately 120 validation repertoires as for the 666 first-cohort repertoires, as reported in a later analysis. General observations from the study: Specificity of a few CMV-associated chains for CMV antigens was verified in vitro. It was found in a later analysis that first-cohort TCR clusters tended to co-occur in the approximately 120 validation repertoires.

The data were produced by immunoSEQ multiplex PCR, yet TCRdb's version contains in-frame clones alone and is incomplete. The table has 150,000 to 200,000 clones, approximately 81% seen once. The CDR3 has 15 residues. V trimming: 5 bases; J trimming: 2 bases; junction bases outside the gene matches: 8. Germline V gene data show CDR1 as SGHTA and CDR2 as FQGNSA. The sequence was collected from a man aged 18 to 35 in good health and CMV-seropositive. Sample: PBMCs. The chain combines TRBV7-2 with TRBJ2-7; 8 bases line up with TRBD1. In nucleotides, the CDR3 is TGTGCCAGCAGCCCAAGACAGGGGCCTACCTACGAGCAGTACTTC. Translating it yields CASSPRQGPTYEQYF. Full variable domain (rest looked up from reference TRBV7-2 and TRBJ2-7): GAGVSQSPSNKVTEKGKDVELRCDPISGHTALYWYRQSLGQGLEFLIYFQGNSAPDKSGLPSDRFSAERTGGSVSTLTIQRTQQEDSAVYLCASSPRQGPTYEQYFGPGTRLTVT.